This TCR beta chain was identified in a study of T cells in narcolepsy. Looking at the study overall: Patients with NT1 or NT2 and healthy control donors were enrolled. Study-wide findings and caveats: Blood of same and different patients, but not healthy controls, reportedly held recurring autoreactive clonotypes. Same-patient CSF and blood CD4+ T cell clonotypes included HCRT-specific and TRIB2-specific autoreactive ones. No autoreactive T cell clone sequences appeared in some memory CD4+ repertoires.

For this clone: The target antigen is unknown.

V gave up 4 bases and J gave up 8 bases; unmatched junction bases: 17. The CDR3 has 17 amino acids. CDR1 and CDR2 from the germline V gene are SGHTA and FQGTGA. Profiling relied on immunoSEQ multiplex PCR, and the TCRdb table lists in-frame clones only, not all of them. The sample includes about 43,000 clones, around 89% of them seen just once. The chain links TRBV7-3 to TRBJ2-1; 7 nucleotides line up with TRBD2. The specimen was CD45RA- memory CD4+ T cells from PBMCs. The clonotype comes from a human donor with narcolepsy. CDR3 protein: CASSSGLGITGEHEQFF. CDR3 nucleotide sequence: TGTGCCAGCAGCTCCGGACTAGGGATCACAGGAGAACATGAGCAGTTCTTC.